This passage covers 20 T cell receptor beta chains from one sample sequenced in a study of blood T cell repertoires in COVID-19. Profiled with immunoSEQ multiplex PCR; TCRdb holds only in-frame clones, not every one. This sample has approximately 92,000 clones, with around 81% found just once. The sample comprised peripheral blood. The origin of the receptors is a man in his 60s with acute or convalescent COVID-19.

The chain has TRBV6-5 and TRBJ2-1; 7 positions match TRBD1. The trim removed 6 bases at V and 4 bases at J, leaving 9 bases unmatched. Germline loops: CDR1 MNHEY, CDR2 SVGAGI. The CDR3 has 15 residues. The CDR3 sequence is CASRRSGGRYNEQFF. CDR3 sequence (DNA): TGTGCCAGCAGACGATCAGGGGGAAGATACAATGAGCAGTTCTTC.

V gene TRBV6-1 combines with J gene TRBJ2-7, with a weak D call TRBD2 (7 bases). CDR1 and CDR2 (germline): MNHNS, SASEGT. This CDR3 has 15 residues. V lost 1 base and J 3 bases, leaving 13 bases between the germline ends. This CDR3 reads CASSEGGGGNYEQYF. Here the CDR3 DNA reads TGTGCCAGCAGTGAAGGGGGAGGGGGGAACTACGAGCAGTACTTC.

This clone was counted only a few times. The chain recombines TRBV7-9 with TRBJ1-2; 7 bases line up with TRBD1. Per the germline V gene, CDR1 is SEHNR and CDR2 is FQNEAQ (reference sequence). Trimming at V came to 5 bases and at J to 11 bases, leaving 11 bases not matched to a gene. The CDR3 loop spans 13 amino acids. The CDR3 loop reads CASSAGDSRPYTF. CDR3 sequence (DNA): TGTGCCAGCAGCGCCGGGGACAGCCGGCCTTACACCTTC.

The V and J genes are TRBV6-5 and TRBJ2-7; 10 positions match TRBD1. This CDR3 spans 13 amino acids. Trimming cost V 8 bases and J 6 bases; bases outside gene matches: 7. CDR1 is MNHEY, CDR2 SVGAGI, per germline. The CDR3 loop is CASGGQGKGEQYF. The CDR3 coding sequence is TGTGCCAGCGGGGGACAGGGGAAAGGCGAGCAGTACTTC.

This clone appeared a few times. The chain is built from TRBV12-3 or TRBV12-4 and TRBJ2-7, with 7 bases aligning to TRBD1. The ends lost 5 bases at V and 7 bases at J; junction bases unmatched: 5. The CDR3 runs 12 residues. CDR3 DNA: TGTGCCAGCAGTCAGACAGGGTGGGAGCAGTACTTC. It encodes CASSQTGWEQYF.

The chain couples TRBV11-2 to TRBJ1-2; D is unclear. In germline, CDR1 is SGHAT, CDR2 FQNNGV. This CDR3 contains 12 residues. V was clipped by 0 bases and J by 6 bases, with 5 bases between them. CDR3 DNA sequence: TGTGCCAGCAGCTTAGATATAGATGGCTACACCTTC. Translation: CASSLDIDGYTF. Drawing the rest from reference TRBV11-2 and TRBJ1-2, the complete variable domain is EAGVAQSPRYKIIEKRQSVAFWCNPISGHATLYWYQQILGQGPKLLIQFQNNGVVDDSQLPKDRFSAERLKGVDSTLKIQPAKLEDSAVYLCASSLDIDGYTFGSGTRLTVV.

This clone occurred once. This chain connects TRBV19 to TRBJ2-1; 10 nucleotides align to TRBD2. The junction had 4 bases not matched to a gene; V was cut back by 7 bases and J by 10 bases. Germline CDR1 and CDR2: LNHDA and SQIVND (reference sequence). This CDR3 is built from 12 residues. This chain's CDR3 is CASTSAGGEQFF. In nucleotides, the CDR3 is TGTGCCAGTACTTCAGCGGGGGGGGAGCAGTTCTTC.

This clone has just one count. The rearrangement links TRBV6-5 to TRBJ1-1, with 11 bases aligning to TRBD1. Germline V lookup: CDR1 MNHEY, CDR2 SVGAGI. CDR3 length equals 14 residues. J lost 7 bases, V lost 6 bases, and 7 bases had no gene match. CDR3 amino acids: CASSRDRGDYEAFF. CDR3 coding DNA: TGTGCCAGCAGCCGGGACAGGGGGGATTATGAAGCTTTCTTT.

The V and J genes are TRBV11-3 and TRBJ2-1, with TRBD2 identical over 7 bases. The CDR3 runs to 14 residues. Germline V gene data show CDR1 as SGHNT and CDR2 as YENEEA. Trimming took 2 bases from V and 6 from J; bases not matched to a gene: 4. CDR3 DNA: TGTGCCAGCAGCTTACTAGCGGAGTTCAATGAGCAGTTCTTC. Translating gives CASSLLAEFNEQFF.

The rearrangement uses TRBV30 and TRBJ1-5, with D possibly TRBD1 on 5 matching bases. Between the trimmed V and J ends, which lost 1 base and 0 bases, there was a span of 16 bases. This CDR3 has 17 residues. CDR1 is GTSNPN, CDR2 SVGIG, per germline (reference sequence). The CDR3 region has the DNA TGTGCCTGGAGTGGAAGGGGAACCCGGTATAGCAATCAGCCCCAGCATTTT. Encoded protein: CAWSGRGTRYSNQPQHF.

J is TRBJ2-7 and V is TRBV3-1 (or the pseudogene TRBV3-2); 7 bases align to TRBD1. J lost 5 bases, V lost 4 bases, and 5 bases had no gene match. Germline V gives CDR1 LGHDT, CDR2 YNNKEL (reference sequence). This CDR3 is built from 13 residues. This CDR3 is CASSRTGAHEQYF. The CDR3 nucleotides are TGTGCCAGCAGCCGTACAGGGGCCCACGAGCAGTACTTC.

CDR3 sequence reads: CSVESLPRGSDTQYF. The CDR3 nucleotides read TGCAGCGTTGAGTCACTTCCGAGAGGATCAGATACGCAGTATTTT. This rearrangement joins TRBV29-1 to TRBJ2-3, with no clear D. V lost 3 bases and J 4 bases, leaving 17 bases between the germline ends. Germline loops: CDR1 SQVTM, CDR2 ANQGSEA. The CDR3 spans 15 residues.

This sequence joins TRBV19 and TRBJ1-1; D unclear. CDR1 is LNHDA, CDR2 SQIVND, per germline (reference sequence). The CDR3 is 14 amino acids. V was clipped by 1 base and J by 3 bases, with 9 bases between them. Written as DNA, the CDR3 is TGTGCCAGTAGTATAGTGGTTGAGGACACTGAAGCTTTCTTT. Translated, it gives CASSIVVEDTEAFF.

The rearrangement links TRBV4-1 to TRBJ1-4; 7 bases align to TRBD1. The CDR3 loop spans 15 amino acids. Germline V lookup: CDR1 MGHRA, CDR2 YSYEKL. The ends lost 0 bases at V and 8 bases at J; junction bases unmatched: 6. CDR3 protein: CASSQEGQSREKLFF. In DNA, the CDR3 is TGCGCCAGCAGCCAAGAGGGACAGTCTCGAGAAAAACTGTTTTTT.

The chain employs TRBV19 and TRBJ1-2, with a weak D call TRBD1 (6 bases). The CDR3 loop spans 14 amino acids. Between the trimmed V and J ends, which lost 6 bases and 0 bases, there was a span of 11 bases. Per germline, CDR1 LNHDA and CDR2 SQIVND (reference sequence). In DNA, the CDR3 is TGTGCCAGTAGGGGGCGGACAGCTAACTATGGCTACACCTTC. It specifies CASRGRTANYGYTF.

A remark on this clone: Other DNA variants within this sample encode the same CDR3. The V gene is TRBV19, the J gene TRBJ1-1, with TRBD1 as a possible D gene (6 bases). This CDR3 contains 14 residues. Per the germline V gene, CDR1 is LNHDA and CDR2 is SQIVND (reference sequence). The germline V and J ends were trimmed by 4 bases and 4 bases, with 13 bases remaining between them. Written as DNA, the CDR3 is TGTGCCAGTAGTACAACAGGGTCCGGCACTGAAGCTTTCTTT. Its protein product is CASSTTGSGTEAFF.

The chain joins TRBV30 to TRBJ1-2, with a tentative D call TRBD1 (5 bases). The CDR3 is 11 residues long. Germline V lookup: CDR1 GTSNPN, CDR2 SVGIG (reference sequence). The CDR3 is CAEGSNYGYTF. The CDR3 DNA follows: TGTGCGGAGGGGTCTAACTATGGCTACACCTTC.

This clone has ten or more counts. The chain recombines TRBV11-2 with TRBJ1-2; D ambiguous. Germline CDR1 SGHAT, CDR2 FQNNGV. Trimming removed 5 bases from V and 5 bases from J, with 12 bases in between. The CDR3 is made up of 13 amino acids. CDR3 nucleotides: TGTGCCAGCAGCCTGTCTCTGGAGTATGGCTACACCTTC. Translating gives CASSLSLEYGYTF.

V usage is TRBV5-1 and J usage is TRBJ1-2; unclear D gene. The CDR3 spans 14 residues. Germline CDR1 reads SGHRS; CDR2 reads YFSETQ. V lost 2 bases, J lost 7 bases, and 15 bases lay in between. DNA for the CDR3: TGCGCCAGCAGCTTCGACACCCAGTTTACTGGCTACACCTTC. Its protein is CASSFDTQFTGYTF.

The gene calls are TRBV11-3 and TRBJ1-5; TRBD1 is a possible D gene (5 bases). This CDR3 spans 13 amino acids. Germline lookup yields CDR1 SGHNT and CDR2 YENEEA. V shed 0 bases and J shed 6 bases, with 6 bases lying between them. CDR3 protein: CASSLDRAQPQHF. CDR3 DNA sequence: TGTGCCAGCAGCTTAGACAGGGCTCAGCCCCAGCATTTT.